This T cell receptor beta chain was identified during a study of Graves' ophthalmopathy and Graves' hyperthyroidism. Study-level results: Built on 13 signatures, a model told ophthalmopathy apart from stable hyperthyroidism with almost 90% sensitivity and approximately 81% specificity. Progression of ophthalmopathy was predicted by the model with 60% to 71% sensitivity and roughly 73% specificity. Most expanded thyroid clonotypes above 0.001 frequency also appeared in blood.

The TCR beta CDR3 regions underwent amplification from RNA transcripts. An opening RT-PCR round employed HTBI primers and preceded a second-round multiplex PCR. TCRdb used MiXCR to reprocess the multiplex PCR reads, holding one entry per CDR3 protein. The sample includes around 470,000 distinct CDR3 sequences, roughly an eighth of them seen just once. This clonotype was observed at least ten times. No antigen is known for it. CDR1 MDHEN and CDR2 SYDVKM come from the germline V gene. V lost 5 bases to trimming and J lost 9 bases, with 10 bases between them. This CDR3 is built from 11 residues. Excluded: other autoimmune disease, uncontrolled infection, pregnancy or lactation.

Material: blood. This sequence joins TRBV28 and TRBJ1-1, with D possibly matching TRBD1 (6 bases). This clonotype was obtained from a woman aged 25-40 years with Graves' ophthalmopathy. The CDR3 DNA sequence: TGTGCCAGCAGTGGGACACCGAAAGCTTTCTTT. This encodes CASSGTPKAFF.